This T cell receptor beta chain was observed in a study of control samples from healthy donors and cancer patients. Generated by immunoSEQ multiplex PCR, the TCRdb table keeps only in-frame clones and is missing some. The repertoire has under 70,000 clones, just over 90% of them found once; the top ten carry about 1.2%. This clone was detected a few times. The sequence was collected from a woman aged 50 to 60 with colorectal cancer. Input material: PBMCs.

The CDR3 DNA reads TGTGCCAGTACCCCCCACAGGGGCAATCAGCCCCAGCATTTT. It translates to CASTPHRGNQPQHF. The rearrangement joins TRBV19 to TRBJ1-5; D might be TRBD1 (6 bases). V was clipped by 7 bases and J by 2 bases, with 12 bases between them. CDR1 LNHDA and CDR2 SQIVND come from the germline V gene (reference sequence). The CDR3 has 14 residues.